Presented here are 5 T cell receptor beta chains from one specimen sequenced in a study of shared clonotypes between healthy human individuals. The table came from immunoSEQ multiplex PCR; TCRdb's copy has only in-frame clones and leaves some out. The sample yields 2 million to 2.5 million clones, roughly 93% seen once. The specimen was naive CD4+ T cells from PBMCs. Subset specified: CD45RA+ positively selected. These TCRs come from a man between 18 and 29 years old in good health. Some clones in this sample may be carry-over from other donors' samples.

The V gene is TRBV18, the J gene TRBJ2-3; no clear D gene. CDR3 size: 17 residues. Trimming stripped 3 bases from V and 2 bases from J, with 18 bases between. Germline V lookup: CDR1 KGHSH, CDR2 LQKENI. CDR3 loop: CASSPPGQSLLTDTQYF. The CDR3 DNA reads as TGTGCCAGCTCACCCCCGGGCCAGTCTCTCCTCACAGATACGCAGTATTTT.

This sequence joins TRBV7-8 and TRBJ2-3, with D maybe TRBD2 (6 bases). Between the trimmed V and J ends, which lost 0 bases and 1 base, there was a span of 8 bases. The CDR3 is made up of 15 amino acids. Germline V lookup: CDR1 SGHVS, CDR2 FQNEAQ. CDR3 sequence reads: CASSLAKRGTDTQYF. In DNA, the CDR3 is TGTGCCAGCAGCTTAGCCAAGCGGGGCACAGATACGCAGTATTTT.

The chain employs TRBV10-3 and TRBJ1-4, with 7 positions matching TRBD1. CDR1 and CDR2 (germline): ENHRY, SYGVKD. V was clipped by 2 bases and J by 0 bases; unmatched bases: 3. The CDR3 is 16 residues long. The CDR3 DNA reads as TGTGCCATCAGTGAGCCTACAGGGGCAACTAATGAAAAACTGTTTTTT. It translates to CAISEPTGATNEKLFF.

The CDR3: CASNLRRQNQETQYF. CDR3 DNA: TGTGCCAGCAACCTTCGGCGGCAGAATCAAGAGACCCAGTACTTC. The rearrangement joins TRBV5-6 to TRBJ2-5, with D uncertain. In germline, CDR1 is SGHDT, CDR2 YYEEEE. Trimming took off 6 bases at V and 2 bases at J, with 17 bases between the two ends. This CDR3 comprises 15 residues.

The V call is TRBV23-1, the J call TRBJ1-1, with TRBD1 as a possible D gene (5 bases). TRBV23-1 is an open reading frame whose function is uncertain. This CDR3 contains 20 residues. V was clipped by 8 bases and J by 3 bases, with 34 bases between them. DNA for the CDR3: TGCGCCAGCCTTGATCGTCCACCCGGGGCCGTAAGTTGGAGAGACACTGAAGCTTTCTTT. It is translated as CASLDRPPGAVSWRDTEAFF.